A selection of T cell receptor beta chains follows, all from one sample in a study of blood T cell repertoires in COVID-19. Repertoires were generated with immunoSEQ multiplex PCR, while TCRdb's copy carries only in-frame clones and drops some. The profile shows 350,000 to 400,000 clones, roughly 90% of them singletons. The source material was peripheral blood. The receptors were gathered from a woman in her 30s with COVID-19, enrolled during active disease. Both conserved end residues are part of each CDR3. The D gene is left open where the match is weak. Where a row states a size, it is once, few, many or the class of an expanded clone; other rows omit it.

TRBV6-2/TRBV6-3	TRBJ1-1	.	.	TGTGCCAGCAGTTACCTCGGAGGGGCGGGCACTGAAGCTTTCTTT	CASSYLGGAGTEAFF
TRBV2	TRBJ2-1	.	TRBD1	TGTGCCAGCAGTGAAGCGTGGACAGGGGTTGAGCAGTTCTTC	CASSEAWTGVEQFF
TRBV5-1	TRBJ2-5	.	TRBD1	TGCGCCAGCAGCTCACAGGGGGCCCGAGGAGAGACCCAGTACTTC	CASSSQGARGETQYF
TRBV4-1	TRBJ1-2	.	.	TGCGCCAGCAGCGGGACACTTTACCGTGGTAGTGGCTACACCTTC	CASSGTLYRGSGYTF
TRBV7-9	TRBJ1-2	.	TRBD1	TGTGCCAGCAGACCCGGGACAGGGACCTATGGCTACACCTTC	CASRPGTGTYGYTF
TRBV3-1/TRBV3-2	TRBJ2-1	.	TRBD2	TGTGCCAGCAGCCGATATTCGACTAGCGGGAGGGAGGTTGAGCAGTTCTTC	CASSRYSTSGREVEQFF
TRBV2	TRBJ1-5	.	.	TGTGCCAGCAGTGAACAGGGGAATCAGCCCCAGCATTTT	CASSEQGNQPQHF
TRBV28	TRBJ2-4	.	TRBD1	TGTGCCAGCAGTCCGAGGGGGCATCTAGCCAAAAACATTCAGTACTTC	CASSPRGHLAKNIQYF
TRBV9	TRBJ2-3	.	.	TGTGCCAGCAGCGTAGTGGCGGGGCGCACAGATACGCAGTATTTT	CASSVVAGRTDTQYF
TRBV29-1	TRBJ2-2	.	.	TGCAGCGCCGGGATCCTTAACACCGGGGAGCTGTTTTTT	CSAGILNTGELFF
TRBV5-1	TRBJ2-1	.	TRBD2	TGCGCCAGCAGCTTGGGGAGTAGCGGGAGTTTAGATGAGCAGTTCTTC	CASSLGSSGSLDEQFF
TRBV7-2	TRBJ2-5	.	.	TGTGCCAGCAGCCTTCAGCGGGTGGAAGAGACCCAGTACTTC	CASSLQRVEETQYF
TRBV6-5	TRBJ1-2	few	.	TGTGCCAGCAGTTACGCGGGGAAGGACTATGGCTACACCTTC	CASSYAGKDYGYTF
TRBV7-9	TRBJ2-1	.	TRBD1	TGTGCCAGCAGCCGGACCCCTTCATGGGGGACAGGACCCTACAATGAGCAGTTCTTC	CASSRTPSWGTGPYNEQFF
TRBV7-8	TRBJ2-2	.	.	TGTGCCAGCAGCTTAGTGGGGGCCAGTGGGGTGGACACCGGGGAGCTGTTTTTT	CASSLVGASGVDTGELFF
TRBV11-2	TRBJ2-5	.	.	TGTGCCAGCAGCTCTAGCGATGGCGGGCCAGGGGGAGAGACCCAGTACTTC	CASSSSDGGPGGETQYF
TRBV27	TRBJ1-1	.	.	TGTGCCAGCAGTTCCCGCCGGGTAAACACTGAAGCTTTCTTT	CASSSRRVNTEAFF
TRBV5-1	TRBJ2-1	.	TRBD2	TGCGCCAGCAGCCCCGGGACTAGCGGGACTACGAATGAGCAGTTCTTC	CASSPGTSGTTNEQFF
TRBV6-2/TRBV6-3	TRBJ2-2	.	TRBD2	TGTGCCAGCAGCACTAGCGGGGGGGGCACCGGGGAGCTGTTTTTT	CASSTSGGGTGELFF
TRBV19	TRBJ1-5	.	.	TGTGCCAGTAGTATAGGGTACGGGATCGGAGGACCCCAGCATTTT	CASSIGYGIGGPQHF
TRBV6-2/TRBV6-3	TRBJ2-7	.	.	TGTGCCAGCAGTTACATCGGGGGGCCCTCCTACGAGCAGTACTTC	CASSYIGGPSYEQYF
TRBV7-9	TRBJ2-1	.	.	TGTGCCAGCACCACCTTGGGTGTGGGAGGCTACAATGAGCAGTTCTTC	CASTTLGVGGYNEQFF
TRBV5-8	TRBJ1-1	.	.	TGTGCCAGCAGCTGGGGAGGGGCGGTGAACACTGAAGCTTTCTTT	CASSWGGAVNTEAFF
TRBV19	TRBJ1-2	.	TRBD1	TGTGCCAGTAGCAGTGGCAGGGGGCGATTCTATGGCTACACCTTC	CASSSGRGRFYGYTF
TRBV3-1/TRBV3-2	TRBJ1-5	once	.	TGTGCCAGCAGCCAAGATCTTGATCAGCCCCAGCATTTT	CASSQDLDQPQHF
TRBV5-1	TRBJ2-3	.	TRBD2	TGCGCCAGCAGCTTCTTAGCGGGGGCCACAGATACGCAGTATTTT	CASSFLAGATDTQYF
TRBV5-1	TRBJ2-3	once	TRBD2	TGCGCCAGCGGGGAGGGTGCAGATACGCAGTATTTT	CASGEGADTQYF
TRBV19	TRBJ1-2	.	TRBD1	TGTGCCAGTAGTATACAGGGGGACTATGGCTACACCTTC	CASSIQGDYGYTF